This T cell receptor beta chain was identified during a study of T cell responses to AZD1222 COVID-19 vaccine. General study results and limits: There were mostly white British donors and more females than males, and clonal diversity was possibly underestimated. In all cases, repertoires were sampled only after the peak T cell response. Vaccine-associated CD4 TCRs spanned spike, dominant at 160-218 and 743-854.

To note about this clone: Antigen specificity is unknown.

Germline loops: CDR1 MNHEY, CDR2 SMNVEV (reference sequence). CDR3 length: 15 residues. V lost 6 bases and J lost 5, with 19 bases in between. Profiling relied on immunoSEQ multiplex PCR, and the TCRdb table lists in-frame clones only, not all of them. The table records around 160,000 clones, roughly 91% of them present only once. The sequenced sample was peripheral blood, obtained on day 0 of AZD1222 vaccination. The rearrangement joins TRBV27 to TRBJ1-2; D is uncertain. The origin of this receptor is an adult in good health. CDR3 sequence (DNA): TGTGCCAGCAGACCTACGCCGCTTTTCCTTTATGGCTACACCTTC. Translation gives CASRPTPLFLYGYTF.